These 8 T cell receptor beta chains were all obtained from the same sample, sequenced in a study of cytomegalovirus exposure and HLA in healthy donors. Primers included in the PCR were 60 Vbeta and 13 Jbeta primers. The protocol was immunoSEQ multiplex PCR, while the TCRdb copy is restricted to in-frame clones and leaves out a portion. The repertoire consists of fewer than 150,000 clones, with over 65% occurring once and the leading ten covering 1.5% to 2%. The sequenced sample consisted of PBMCs. These receptors were obtained from a woman aged 30 to 39 in good health and CMV-seronegative.

The chain recombines TRBV19 with TRBJ1-5; TRBD1 matches at 7 bases. CDR1 is LNHDA, CDR2 SQIVND, per germline (reference sequence). The CDR3 contains 14 residues. V was clipped by 5 bases and J by 3 bases; unmatched bases: 4. DNA of the CDR3: TGTGCCAGTAGTGGGGGACAGAACAATCAGCCCCAGCATTTT. Protein product: CASSGGQNNQPQHF.

A few counts support this clone. The chain joins TRBV7-3 to TRBJ2-3; 9 bases are shared with TRBD2. The CDR3 totals 16 residues. CDR1 and CDR2 from the germline V gene are SGHTA and FQGTGA. Trimming removed 5 bases from V and 4 bases from J; junction bases left unmatched: 10. The CDR3 reads CASSPLGGRAPDTQYF. The CDR3 bases are TGTGCCAGCAGCCCTCTGGGCGGGAGGGCCCCAGATACGCAGTATTTT.

The gene calls are TRBV2 and TRBJ2-5; 7 nucleotides match TRBD2. The J call may be in error: the DNA end matches TRBJ2-7 better. The length of the CDR3 is 15 residues. Germline values: CDR1 SNHLY, CDR2 FYNNEI. The CDR3 region has the DNA TGTGCCAGCAGGTCAGGGAGGGCGACTTCCTACGAGCAGTACTTC. It encodes CASRSGRATSYEQYF.

This clone has only a few counts. The chain links TRBV5-4 to TRBJ2-7, with TRBD1 as a possible D gene (6 bases). V lost 0 bases and J 7 bases, leaving 17 bases between the germline ends. CDR3 length equals 15 residues. Germline V lookup: CDR1 SGHNT, CDR2 YYREEE (reference sequence). CDR3 DNA sequence: TGTGCCAGCAGCTTGGCACTAGGGGGTACGGGGGAGCAGTACTTC. It yields the protein CASSLALGGTGEQYF.

This chain connects TRBV30 to TRBJ2-3; 8 bases agree with TRBD1. Trimming took 0 bases from V and 4 from J; bases not matched to a gene: 0. The CDR3 extends over 13 amino acids. Germline V gene lookup returns CDR1 GTSNPN and CDR2 SVGIG (reference sequence). CDR3 in amino acids: CAWSVQGADTQYF. The CDR3 DNA follows: TGTGCCTGGAGTGTACAGGGGGCAGATACGCAGTATTTT.

The V gene is TRBV9, the J gene TRBJ1-3, with 9 bases aligning to TRBD1. Germline assignment: CDR1 SGDLS and CDR2 YYNGEE. This CDR3 has 16 amino acids. V lost 1 base and J lost 4; bases outside the gene matches: 6. The CDR3 here is CASSVQDRGSGNTIYF. DNA for the CDR3: TGTGCCAGCAGCGTACAGGACAGGGGCTCCGGAAACACCATATATTTT.

V is TRBV7-8 and J is TRBJ2-3, with D possibly matching TRBD1 (6 bases). The V and J ends lost 1 base and 9 bases respectively, with 11 bases between them. The CDR3 has 13 residues. The germline V gene encodes CDR1 SGHVS and CDR2 FQNEAQ. The CDR3 region is CASSLGTEKTQYF. For the CDR3, the DNA is TGTGCCAGCAGCTTAGGGACAGAGAAGACGCAGTATTTT.

With respect to this clone: A junction end diverges from the germline sequence, so it may reflect a read error. Other DNA sequences in the sample encode the same CDR3. The chain recombines TRBV7-3 with TRBJ1-1; 9 bases agree with TRBD1. From germline, CDR1 is SGHTA and CDR2 FQGTGA. The CDR3 covers 15 residues. This chain's CDR3 is CASSLSGTGNTEAFF. CDR3 in DNA: TGTGCCAGCAGCTTATCCGGGACAGGGAACACTGAAGCCTTCTTT.